This entry lists 18 T cell receptor beta chains sequenced from one sample in a study of cytomegalovirus exposure and HLA in healthy donors. Vbeta (60) and Jbeta (13) primers were used in the PCR. The data were produced by immunoSEQ multiplex PCR, yet TCRdb's version contains in-frame clones alone and is incomplete. The table lists 95,000 or so clones, roughly 79% of them singletons. Input material: PBMCs. These receptors all stem from a woman aged 70 to 79 in good health and CMV-seropositive.

The V gene is TRBV6-5, the J gene TRBJ2-1, with 9 bases fitting TRBD2. Germline CDR1 and CDR2: MNHEY and SVGAGI. Germline trimming cut 7 bases from V and 9 bases from J; bases unmatched to any gene: 13. The CDR3 loop spans 15 amino acids. The CDR3 loop reads CASISTASGTSEQFF. The CDR3 DNA reads as TGTGCCAGCATTTCCACGGCTAGCGGGACCAGTGAGCAGTTCTTC.

The gene calls are TRBV19 and TRBJ2-3; TRBD2 matches at 9 bases. CDR3 length: 16 amino acids. Trimming cost V 3 bases and J 2 bases; bases outside gene matches: 6. Germline-derived CDR1 and CDR2 are LNHDA and SQIVND (reference sequence). Here the CDR3 DNA reads TGTGCCAGTAGTATTTCTAGCGGGGTAAACACAGATACGCAGTATTTT. Translation gives CASSISSGVNTDTQYF.

This clone was counted between two and nine times. The chain carries TRBV5-6 and TRBJ2-1; possibly TRBD2 for D (5 bases). The germline CDR1 and CDR2 sequences are SGHDT and YYEEEE. The CDR3 is 16 residues long. Trimming pared 1 base from V and 0 bases from J, leaving 11 bases between. CDR3 protein: CASSLFGDGSYNEQFF. CDR3 nucleotides: TGTGCCAGCAGCTTGTTCGGGGATGGCTCCTACAATGAGCAGTTCTTC.

The rearrangement joins TRBV5-1 to TRBJ2-5; 8 nucleotides align to TRBD2. TRBJ2-7 matches the DNA end more closely, so the J call is doubtful. Germline V gene lookup returns CDR1 SGHRS and CDR2 YFSETQ. The CDR3 sequence is 15 residues long. The CDR3 coding sequence is TGCGCCAGCAGTTTCCTAGGGCTAGCGGGCTACGAGCAGTACTTC. Its protein product is CASSFLGLAGYEQYF.

The chain couples TRBV7-2 to TRBJ1-2; no definite D call. Between the trimmed V and J ends, which lost 1 base and 0 bases, there was a span of 18 bases. Germline values: CDR1 SGHTA, CDR2 FQGNSA. This CDR3 comprises 18 residues. This chain's CDR3 is CASSLDPTRAGANYGYTF. For the CDR3, the DNA is TGTGCCAGCAGCTTAGACCCCACCCGGGCGGGAGCTAACTATGGCTACACCTTC.

This chain uses TRBV6-5 with TRBJ2-1; 7 bases fit TRBD2. The germline V gene encodes CDR1 MNHEY and CDR2 SVGAGI. The CDR3 sequence is 12 residues long. V lost 7 bases and J lost 6; bases outside the gene matches: 3. CDR3 bases: TGTGCCAGCACCCCGGGGGGCAATGAGCAGTTCTTC. Its translation is CASTPGGNEQFF.

In this sample, this clone turned up a few times. The V gene is TRBV4-3, the J gene TRBJ2-6; maybe TRBD1 (6 bases). V was clipped by 0 bases and J by 0 bases, with 6 bases between them. This CDR3 is 16 amino acids long. The germline V gene encodes CDR1 LGHNA and CDR2 YSLEER. CDR3 sequence reads: CASSQDRGSGANVLTF. The CDR3 DNA follows: TGCGCCAGCAGCCAAGACAGGGGCTCTGGGGCCAACGTCCTGACTTTC.

The chain has TRBV2 and TRBJ1-4; TRBD1 might be the D (5 bases). CDR1 and CDR2 (germline): SNHLY, FYNNEI. V gave up 5 bases and J gave up 2 bases, with 18 bases separating them. The CDR3 totals 17 residues. CDR3 coding DNA: TGTGCCAGCAGTATTCCCGCCCAGGGATCGACTAATGAAAAACTGTTTTTT. Encoded protein: CASSIPAQGSTNEKLFF.

The chain employs TRBV7-2 and TRBJ2-5, with D perhaps TRBD2 (5 bases). V lost 4 bases to trimming and J lost 9 bases, with 18 bases between them. This CDR3 has 14 residues. Germline CDR1 reads SGHTA; CDR2 reads FQGNSA. DNA for the CDR3: TGTGCCAGCAGCTCGGTCGTCGAGGCCGGGGCCCAGTACTTC. Translating it yields CASSSVVEAGAQYF.

This chain links TRBV4-1 with TRBJ2-5; TRBD2 matches 13 bases. Germline V gene lookup returns CDR1 MGHRA and CDR2 YSYEKL. V dropped 5 bases and J dropped 2; count of bases not matched to a gene: 5. This CDR3 comprises 16 residues. The DNA for the CDR3 is TGCGCCAGCAGCTTACTAGCGGGAGGGCTTCAAGAGACCCAGTACTTC. Its translation is CASSLLAGGLQETQYF.

This clone was recorded only once. J is TRBJ2-5 and V is TRBV7-3; 10 nucleotides agree with TRBD2. Trimming took 4 bases from V and 4 from J; bases not matched to a gene: 6. The CDR3 runs to 15 residues. Germline lookup yields CDR1 SGHTA and CDR2 FQGTGA. The DNA for the CDR3 is TGTGCCAGCAGCTCTAGCGGGAGTAGGAGAGAGACCCAGTACTTC. This gives the protein CASSSSGSRRETQYF.

This clone was detected a few times. This chain links TRBV5-6 with TRBJ1-2; D ambiguous. Trimming shortened V by 1 base and J by 4 bases, and 11 bases separated the two germline ends. The germline V gene encodes CDR1 SGHDT and CDR2 YYEEEE. This CDR3 is built from 14 residues. The DNA for the CDR3 is TGTGCCAGCAGCTTGAATCCAGGCTTCTATGGCTACACCTTC. It translates to CASSLNPGFYGYTF.

V usage is TRBV27 and J usage is TRBJ2-5; TRBD2 matches at 11 bases. The length of the CDR3 is 14 residues. The V gene end was trimmed by 2 bases and the J gene end by 4 bases; junction bases not matched to a gene: 0. Per the germline V gene, CDR1 is MNHEY and CDR2 is SMNVEV (reference sequence). The CDR3 DNA follows: TGTGCCAGCAGTTTACTAGCGGGAGGAGAGACCCAGTACTTC. This sequence encodes CASSLLAGGETQYF.

This clone was detected only a few times. The chain has TRBV5-4 and TRBJ2-3, with 10 bases aligning to TRBD2. Per germline, CDR1 SGHNT and CDR2 YYREEE (reference sequence). The CDR3 spans 17 residues. With 3 bases clipped from V and 5 bases from J, the junction kept 12 bases outside the gene matches. The CDR3 here is CASSSGLSGRAIDTQYF. The CDR3 DNA sequence: TGTGCCAGCAGCTCGGGACTAAGCGGGAGGGCCATAGATACGCAGTATTTT.

V gene TRBV7-2 combines with J gene TRBJ2-3; TRBD2 matches at 10 bases. Germline V lookup: CDR1 SGHTA, CDR2 FQGNSA. V gave up 0 bases and J gave up 5 bases; unmatched junction bases: 8. This CDR3 has 17 residues. The CDR3 sequence: CASSLAKTSGLGDTQYF. For the CDR3, the DNA is TGTGCCAGCAGCTTAGCTAAGACTAGCGGGTTGGGAGATACGCAGTATTTT.

The CDR3 is CATSRVGYGDRDYEQYF. CDR3 coding DNA: TGTGCCACCAGCAGAGTGGGGTACGGGGACAGGGACTACGAGCAGTACTTC. The rearrangement links TRBV15 to TRBJ2-7, with 9 bases lining up with TRBD1. Per the germline V gene, CDR1 is LNHNV and CDR2 is YYDKDF (reference sequence). With V trimmed by 1 base and J by 3 bases, 10 bases remained unmatched. This CDR3 region has 17 residues.

This chain links TRBV30 with TRBJ2-3; no reliable D call. Trimming removed 0 bases at V and 1 base at J, with 5 bases between. There are 13 residues in the CDR3. CDR1 and CDR2 (germline): GTSNPN, SVGIG (reference sequence). CDR3 in DNA: TGTGCCTGGAGTGTACGCGGCACAGATACGCAGTATTTT. Translation: CAWSVRGTDTQYF.

The chain combines TRBV7-9 with TRBJ1-1, with 7 bases aligning to TRBD1. J lost 5 bases, V lost 7 bases, and 4 bases had no gene match. The CDR3 extends over 12 amino acids. Germline values: CDR1 SEHNR, CDR2 FQNEAQ (reference sequence). The CDR3: CASTRGTTEAFF. DNA of the CDR3: TGTGCCAGCACCAGGGGGACAACTGAAGCTTTCTTT. The variable domain in full, with the rest retrieved from reference TRBV7-9 and TRBJ1-1, is DTGVSQNPRHKITKRGQNVTFRCDPISEHNRLYWYRQTLGQGPEFLTYFQNEAQLEKSRLLSDRFSAERPKGSFSTLEIQRTEQGDSAMYLCASTRGTTEAFFGQGTRLTVV.